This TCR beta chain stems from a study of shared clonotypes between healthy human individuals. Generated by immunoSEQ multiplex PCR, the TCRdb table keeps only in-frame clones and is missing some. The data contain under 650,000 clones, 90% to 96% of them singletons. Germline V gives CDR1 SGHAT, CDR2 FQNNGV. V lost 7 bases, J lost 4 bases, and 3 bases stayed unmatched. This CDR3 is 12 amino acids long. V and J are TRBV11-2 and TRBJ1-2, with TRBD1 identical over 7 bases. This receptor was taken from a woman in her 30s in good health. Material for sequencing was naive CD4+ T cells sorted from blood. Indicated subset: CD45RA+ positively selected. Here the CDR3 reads CASNHRGYGYTF. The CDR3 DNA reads TGTGCCAGCAACCACAGGGGCTATGGCTACACCTTC.